This T cell receptor (beta chain) was captured by sequencing in a study of blood T cell repertoires in COVID-19. For the study at large: The origin of the acute and convalescent COVID-19 samples was the United States, Italy and Spain. From T cells, B-cell-depleted T cells, or PBMCs came the material, which was cDNA or gDNA.

As processed by the authors: For nucleated cells, counts were estimated from reference gene primer amplification. Libraries were prepared by immunoSEQ multiplex PCR; TCRdb keeps only in-frame clonotypes and omits some of them. V, J and clone size are taken as reported in that table, and D and trimming were inferred from the DNA itself. The sample contains under 300,000 clones, 70% to 90% of which appear only once. A few counts support this clone. V dropped 6 bases and J dropped 9 bases, with 12 bases sitting between them. The CDR3 is made up of 13 amino acids. CDR1 is SGHVS and CDR2 is FQNEAQ in the germline V gene.

The sample was peripheral blood. The rearrangement links TRBV7-8 to TRBJ1-6; D is possibly TRBD1 (6 bases). This clonotype was obtained from a man in his fifties with acute or convalescent COVID-19. The CDR3 is CASRRQEASPLHF. The CDR3 coding sequence is TGTGCCAGCAGACGACAGGAGGCTTCACCCCTCCACTTT.